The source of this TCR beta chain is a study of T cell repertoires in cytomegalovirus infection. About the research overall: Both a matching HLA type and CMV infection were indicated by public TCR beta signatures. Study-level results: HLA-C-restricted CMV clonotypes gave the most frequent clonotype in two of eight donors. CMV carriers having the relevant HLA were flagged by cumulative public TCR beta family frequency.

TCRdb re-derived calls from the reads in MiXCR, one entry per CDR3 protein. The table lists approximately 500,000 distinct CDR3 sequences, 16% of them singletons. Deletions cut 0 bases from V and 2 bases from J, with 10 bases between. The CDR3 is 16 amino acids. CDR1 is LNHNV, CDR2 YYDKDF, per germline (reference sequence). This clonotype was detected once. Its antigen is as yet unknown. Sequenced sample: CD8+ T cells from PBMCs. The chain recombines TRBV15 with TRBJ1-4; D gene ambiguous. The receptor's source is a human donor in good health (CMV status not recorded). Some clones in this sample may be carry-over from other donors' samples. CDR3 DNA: TGTGCCACCAGCAGAGATGGTGTGGCGACTAATGAAAAACTGTTTTTT. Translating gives CATSRDGVATNEKLFF.